This T cell receptor (beta chain) was identified in a study of regulatory and conventional T cells in RAG deficiency. In regard to this clone: As yet, its antigen is unknown.

The sorted conventional CD4+ T cells were CD25-low and CD127-high, with genomic DNA sequenced. Germline V gene sequence: CDR1 GTSNPN, CDR2 SVGIG (reference sequence). CDR3 length: 14 amino acids. Trimming removed 8 bases from V and 3 bases from J, with 16 bases in between. Here immunoSEQ multiplex PCR was the method, and the copy in TCRdb shows in-frame clones only, minus some. The sample records tens of thousands of clones, 96% being singletons. Study observations and caveats: Compared with controls, unique Treg TCR beta sequences dropped approximately 100-fold in Omenn syndrome and CID/AS. Omenn patients showed >80% Treg-Tconv overlap and shorter CDR3 lengths. Shannon entropy fell and Simpson indices rose in RAG-deficient patients.

These data are also associated with another study on regulatory T cells. That investigation notes: Primers: 52 TRBV forward and 13 TRBJ reverse. Regulatory T cells showed the strongest V-J pair restriction and V/J gene skewing among patient repertoires.

What was sequenced was CD25- CD4+ T cells sorted from blood. The TCR originated in a human donor in good health. This sequence joins TRBV30 and TRBJ1-4; a weak D match, TRBD1 (6 bases). DNA for the CDR3: TGTGCCGGGTCCATCAGGGGCGCTAATGAAAAACTGTTTTTT. This encodes CAGSIRGANEKLFF. Complete variable domain (other parts from reference TRBV30 and TRBJ1-4): SQTIHQWPATLVQPVGSPLSLECTVEGTSNPNLYWYRQAAGRGLQLLFYSVGIGQISSEVPQNLSASRPQDRQFILSSKKLLLSDSGFYLCAGSIRGANEKLFFGSGTQLSVL.